This T cell receptor beta chain was captured in a study of radiation and T cells in renal cell carcinoma. General study findings and limits: In blood, top tumor clones expanded by 2 weeks, shrinking by 4.

The table came from immunoSEQ multiplex PCR; TCRdb's copy has only in-frame clones and leaves some out. Among approximately 83,000 clones listed, over 80% were seen once. The germline CDR1 and CDR2 sequences are LNHDA and SQIVND (reference sequence). Trimming left V 3 bases short and J 2 bases short, with 14 bases between. This CDR3 has 16 amino acids. Remarks on this clone: Its antigen is currently unknown.

The time point is: blood 4 weeks post-SBRT, at nephrectomy. Treatment here: 15 Gy SBRT to primary tumor, nephrectomy 4 weeks later. Nephrectomy followed 15 Gy stereotactic body radiation by 4 weeks. Radiation-treated patients gave blood at baseline, week 2 and week 4. The TCR was taken from a man in his forties or fifties with renal cell carcinoma. This chain links TRBV19 with TRBJ1-3; D remains unclear. Sequences were derived from blood, sampled from a patient whose treatment included radiotherapy and nephrectomy. Here the CDR3 DNA reads TGTGCCAGTAGTATCACCGGGCTTAACCCTGGAAACACCATATATTTT. Protein sequence: CASSITGLNPGNTIYF. The whole variable domain, filled in from reference TRBV19 and TRBJ1-3, reads DGGITQSPKYLFRKEGQNVTLSCEQNLNHDAMYWYRQDPGQGLRLIYYSQIVNDFQKGDIAEGYSVSREKKESFPLTVTSAQKNPTAFYLCASSITGLNPGNTIYFGEGSWLTVV.